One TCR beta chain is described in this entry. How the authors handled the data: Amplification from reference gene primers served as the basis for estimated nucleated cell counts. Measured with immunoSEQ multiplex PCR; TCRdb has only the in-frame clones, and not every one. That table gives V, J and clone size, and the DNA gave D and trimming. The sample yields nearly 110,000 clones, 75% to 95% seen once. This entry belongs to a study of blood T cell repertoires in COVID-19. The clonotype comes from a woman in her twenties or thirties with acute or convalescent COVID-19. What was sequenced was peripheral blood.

The CDR3 DNA sequence: TGTGCCAGAAAGGAGCAGGGGCCGCGATATGGCTACACCTTC. It yields the protein CARKEQGPRYGYTF. This chain links TRBV2 with TRBJ1-2; maybe TRBD1 (6 bases). Trimming left V 9 bases short and J 5 bases short, with 19 bases between. CDR3 length: 14 amino acids. The germline gives CDR1 SNHLY, CDR2 FYNNEI.